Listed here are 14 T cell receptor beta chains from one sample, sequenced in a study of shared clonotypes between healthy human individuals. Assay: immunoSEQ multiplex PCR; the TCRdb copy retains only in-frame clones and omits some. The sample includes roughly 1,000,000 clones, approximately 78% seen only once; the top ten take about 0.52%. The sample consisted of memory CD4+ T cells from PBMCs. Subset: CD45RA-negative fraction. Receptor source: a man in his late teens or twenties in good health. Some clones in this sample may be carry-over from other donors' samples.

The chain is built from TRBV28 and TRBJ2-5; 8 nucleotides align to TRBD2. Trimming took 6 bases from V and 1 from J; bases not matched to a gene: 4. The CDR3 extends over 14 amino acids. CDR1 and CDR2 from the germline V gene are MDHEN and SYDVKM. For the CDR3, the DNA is TGTGCCAGCAGCTCACTAGCGGTCCAAGAGACCCAGTACTTC. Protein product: CASSSLAVQETQYF.

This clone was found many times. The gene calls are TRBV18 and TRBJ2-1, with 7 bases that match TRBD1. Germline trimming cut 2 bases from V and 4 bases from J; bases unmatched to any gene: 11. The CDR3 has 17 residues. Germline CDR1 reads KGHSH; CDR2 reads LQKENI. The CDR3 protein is CASSPSLGQARYNEQFF. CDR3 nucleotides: TGTGCCAGCTCACCATCCCTAGGACAGGCCAGGTACAATGAGCAGTTCTTC.

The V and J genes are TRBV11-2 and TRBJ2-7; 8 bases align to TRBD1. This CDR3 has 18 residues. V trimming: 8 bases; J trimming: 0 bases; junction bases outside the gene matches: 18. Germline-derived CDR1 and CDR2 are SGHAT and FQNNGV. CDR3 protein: CASAQRPVPGQDSYEQYF. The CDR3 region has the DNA TGTGCCAGCGCCCAGCGGCCCGTCCCGGGACAGGACTCCTACGAGCAGTACTTC.

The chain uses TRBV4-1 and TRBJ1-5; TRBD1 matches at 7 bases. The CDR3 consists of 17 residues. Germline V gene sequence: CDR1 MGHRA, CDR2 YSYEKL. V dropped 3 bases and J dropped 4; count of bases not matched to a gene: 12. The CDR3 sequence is CASSQVILQGRNQPQHF. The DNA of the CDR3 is TGCGCCAGCAGCCAGGTAATCCTACAGGGGCGGAATCAGCCCCAGCATTTT.

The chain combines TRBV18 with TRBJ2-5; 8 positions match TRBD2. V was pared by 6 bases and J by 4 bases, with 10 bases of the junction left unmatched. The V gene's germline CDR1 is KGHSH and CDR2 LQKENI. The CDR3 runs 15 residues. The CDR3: CASSRSTGGSETQYF. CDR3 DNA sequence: TGTGCCAGCTCCCGATCGACGGGGGGGTCAGAGACCCAGTACTTC.

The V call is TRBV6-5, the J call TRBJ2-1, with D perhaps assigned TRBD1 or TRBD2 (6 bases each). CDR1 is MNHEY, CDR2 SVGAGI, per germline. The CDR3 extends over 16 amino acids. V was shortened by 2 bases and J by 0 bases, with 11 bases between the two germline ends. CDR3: CASSYRGTRSYNEQFF. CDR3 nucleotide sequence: TGTGCCAGCAGTTACCGCGGGACACGCTCCTACAATGAGCAGTTCTTC.

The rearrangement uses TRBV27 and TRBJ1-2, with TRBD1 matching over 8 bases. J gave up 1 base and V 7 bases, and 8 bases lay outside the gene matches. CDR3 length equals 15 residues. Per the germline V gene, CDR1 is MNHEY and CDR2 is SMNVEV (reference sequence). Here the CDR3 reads CASTRDRGGNYGYTF. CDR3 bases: TGTGCCAGCACCCGCGACAGGGGTGGTAACTATGGCTACACCTTC.

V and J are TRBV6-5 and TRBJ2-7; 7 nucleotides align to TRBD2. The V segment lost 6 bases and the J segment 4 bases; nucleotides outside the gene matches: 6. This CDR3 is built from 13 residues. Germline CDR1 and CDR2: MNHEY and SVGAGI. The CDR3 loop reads CASSEREGYEQYF. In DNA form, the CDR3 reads TGTGCCAGCAGCGAGCGGGAAGGTTACGAGCAGTACTTC.

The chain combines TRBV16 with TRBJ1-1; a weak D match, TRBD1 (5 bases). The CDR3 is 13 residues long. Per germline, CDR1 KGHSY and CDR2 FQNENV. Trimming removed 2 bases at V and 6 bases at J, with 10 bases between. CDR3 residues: CASSQPGGSEAFF. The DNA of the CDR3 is TGTGCCAGCAGCCAACCGGGGGGTTCTGAAGCTTTCTTT.

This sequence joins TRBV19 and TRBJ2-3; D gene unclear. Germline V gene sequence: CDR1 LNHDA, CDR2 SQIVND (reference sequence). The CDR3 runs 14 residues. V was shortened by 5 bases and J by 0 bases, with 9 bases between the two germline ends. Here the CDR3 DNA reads TGTGCCAGTAGTCCCTATAGGAGCACAGATACGCAGTATTTT. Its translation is CASSPYRSTDTQYF. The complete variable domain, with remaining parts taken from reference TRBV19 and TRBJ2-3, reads DGGITQSPKYLFRKEGQNVTLSCEQNLNHDAMYWYRQDPGQGLRLIYYSQIVNDFQKGDIAEGYSVSREKKESFPLTVTSAQKNPTAFYLCASSPYRSTDTQYFGPGTRLTVL.

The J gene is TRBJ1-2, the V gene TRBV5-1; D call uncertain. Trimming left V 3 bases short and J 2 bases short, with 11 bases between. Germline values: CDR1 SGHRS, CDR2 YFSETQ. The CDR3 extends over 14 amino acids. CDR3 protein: CASSSLGLNYGYTF. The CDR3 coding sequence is TGCGCCAGCAGCTCCTTGGGCCTAAACTATGGCTACACCTTC.

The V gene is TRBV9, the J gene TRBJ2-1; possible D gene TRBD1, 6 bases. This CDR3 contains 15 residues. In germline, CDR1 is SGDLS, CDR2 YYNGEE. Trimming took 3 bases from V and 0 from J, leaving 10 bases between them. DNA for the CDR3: TGTGCCAGCAGCGGTAGGGGGAGCTCCTACAATGAGCAGTTCTTC. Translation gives CASSGRGSSYNEQFF.

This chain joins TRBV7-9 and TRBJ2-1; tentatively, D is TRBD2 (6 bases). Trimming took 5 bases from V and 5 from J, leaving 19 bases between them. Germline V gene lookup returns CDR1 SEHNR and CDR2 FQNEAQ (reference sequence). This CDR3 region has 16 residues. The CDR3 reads CASSLEEGFGNNEQFF. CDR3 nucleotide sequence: TGTGCCAGCAGCCTTGAGGAGGGATTCGGCAACAATGAGCAGTTCTTC.

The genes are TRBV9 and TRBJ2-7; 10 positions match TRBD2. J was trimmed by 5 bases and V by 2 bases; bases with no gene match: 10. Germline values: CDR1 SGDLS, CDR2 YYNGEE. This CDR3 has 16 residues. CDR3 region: CASSVPLAGVLDEQYF. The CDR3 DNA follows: TGTGCCAGCAGCGTCCCCCTAGCGGGAGTATTGGACGAGCAGTACTTC.